What follows are 11 T cell receptor beta chains derived from one specimen sequenced in a study of cytomegalovirus exposure and HLA in healthy donors. Researchers ran the PCR with 60 Vbeta and 13 Jbeta primers. Profiling relied on immunoSEQ multiplex PCR, and the TCRdb table lists in-frame clones only, not all of them. Of about 140,000 clones in the sample, 77% are singletons; the top ten hold 2% to 2.5%. Material for sequencing was PBMCs. Receptors originate from a man aged 25 to 40 in good health and CMV-seronegative.

This chain uses TRBV7-9 with TRBJ1-2; D may be TRBD1 (6 bases). Trimming stripped 5 bases from V and 6 bases from J, with 16 bases between. The CDR3 has 14 amino acids. CDR1 is SEHNR and CDR2 is FQNEAQ in the germline V gene (reference sequence). In DNA, the CDR3 is TGTGCCAGCAGCACGTGGACAGCCCGAAATGGCTACACCTTC. Residues: CASSTWTARNGYTF.

The chain has TRBV5-1 and TRBJ2-1; TRBD2 aligns across 11 bases. The germline gives CDR1 SGHRS, CDR2 YFSETQ. The J segment lost 7 bases and the V segment lost 4 bases, leaving 10 bases of the junction unmatched. The CDR3 spans 16 residues. The CDR3 here is CASSGLGLAVSNEQFF. Here the CDR3 DNA reads TGCGCCAGCAGCGGGCTGGGACTAGCGGTCTCGAATGAGCAGTTCTTC.

CDR3 sequence reads: CASGFLLNRDTGINEQFF. The CDR3 coding sequence is TGTGCTAGTGGTTTCTTACTCAACCGGGACACCGGGATAAATGAGCAGTTCTTC. The chain employs TRBV12-5 and TRBJ2-1; tentatively, D is TRBD1 (6 bases). In germline, CDR1 is LGHNT, CDR2 FRNRAP. This CDR3 is 18 amino acids long. Trimming shortened V by 3 bases and J by 7 bases, and 25 bases separated the two germline ends.

The chain is built from TRBV2 and TRBJ1-4; 9 nucleotides line up with TRBD1. The CDR3 runs to 15 residues. The germline CDR1 and CDR2 sequences are SNHLY and FYNNEI. V lost 7 bases to trimming and J lost 5 bases; unmatched junction nucleotides: 8. CDR3 loop: CASNKRGTGNEKLFF. The CDR3 nucleotides are TGTGCCAGCAACAAGAGAGGGACAGGGAATGAAAAACTGTTTTTT.

The genes are TRBV20-1 and TRBJ2-3; no clear D. The germline V and J ends were trimmed by 6 bases and 6 bases, with 10 bases remaining between them. The CDR3 length is 11 residues. The germline gives CDR1 DFQATT, CDR2 SNEGSKA (reference sequence). This chain's CDR3 is CSAHSLDTQYF. Written as DNA, the CDR3 is TGCAGTGCCCACTCTCTGGATACGCAGTATTTT.

The chain carries TRBV6-4 and TRBJ2-5; no definite D call. The CDR3 is made up of 13 amino acids. The germline gives CDR1 MRHNA, CDR2 SNTAGT. Trimming took off 3 bases at V and 4 bases at J, with 9 bases between the two ends. The CDR3 protein is CASSEIRGETQYF. The CDR3, as DNA: TGTGCCAGCAGTGAAATACGAGGAGAGACCCAGTACTTC.

This clone has only a few counts. J is TRBJ1-3 and V is TRBV10-3; 8 positions match TRBD1. The CDR3 has 16 residues. Germline assignment: CDR1 ENHRY and CDR2 SYGVKD. V was pared by 8 bases and J by 4 bases, with 13 bases of the junction left unmatched. DNA for the CDR3: TGTGCCATCTCTTCGGAAGGCAGGGGGCAAGGAAACACCATATATTTT. This encodes CAISSEGRGQGNTIYF.

V gene TRBV2 combines with J gene TRBJ2-7; 8 bases are a match to TRBD2. From germline, CDR1 is SNHLY and CDR2 FYNNEI. V shed 5 bases and J 4 bases; nucleotides not matched to a gene: 4. The CDR3 totals 13 residues. This CDR3 reads CASSPTSGYEQYF. The CDR3 DNA sequence: TGTGCCAGCAGTCCAACTAGCGGTTACGAGCAGTACTTC.

V gene TRBV5-1 combines with J gene TRBJ2-7, with 8 bases lining up with TRBD1. Germline V gives CDR1 SGHRS, CDR2 YFSETQ. The ends lost 4 bases at V and 3 bases at J; junction bases unmatched: 6. CDR3 length equals 14 residues. For the CDR3, the DNA is TGCGCCAGCAGCGGCAGGACAGGGTTCTACGAGCAGTACTTC. This codes for CASSGRTGFYEQYF.

The chain recombines TRBV7-9 with TRBJ2-1, with a possible D match to TRBD2 (6 bases). CDR3 length: 16 amino acids. Germline lookup yields CDR1 SEHNR and CDR2 FQNEAQ (reference sequence). Trimming left V 5 bases short and J 3 bases short, with 17 bases between. The CDR3 reads CASSLRGAGFYNEQFF. The CDR3 DNA reads as TGTGCCAGCAGCCTTAGAGGGGCGGGATTCTACAATGAGCAGTTCTTC.

The chain uses TRBV2 and TRBJ2-7; TRBD2 is a possible D gene (5 bases). The CDR3 runs 13 residues. CDR1 is SNHLY, CDR2 FYNNEI, per germline. Trimming removed 7 bases from V and 3 bases from J, with 13 bases in between. The CDR3 sequence: CASKRGIDYEQYF. The CDR3 DNA reads as TGTGCCAGCAAGCGAGGGATAGACTACGAGCAGTACTTC.